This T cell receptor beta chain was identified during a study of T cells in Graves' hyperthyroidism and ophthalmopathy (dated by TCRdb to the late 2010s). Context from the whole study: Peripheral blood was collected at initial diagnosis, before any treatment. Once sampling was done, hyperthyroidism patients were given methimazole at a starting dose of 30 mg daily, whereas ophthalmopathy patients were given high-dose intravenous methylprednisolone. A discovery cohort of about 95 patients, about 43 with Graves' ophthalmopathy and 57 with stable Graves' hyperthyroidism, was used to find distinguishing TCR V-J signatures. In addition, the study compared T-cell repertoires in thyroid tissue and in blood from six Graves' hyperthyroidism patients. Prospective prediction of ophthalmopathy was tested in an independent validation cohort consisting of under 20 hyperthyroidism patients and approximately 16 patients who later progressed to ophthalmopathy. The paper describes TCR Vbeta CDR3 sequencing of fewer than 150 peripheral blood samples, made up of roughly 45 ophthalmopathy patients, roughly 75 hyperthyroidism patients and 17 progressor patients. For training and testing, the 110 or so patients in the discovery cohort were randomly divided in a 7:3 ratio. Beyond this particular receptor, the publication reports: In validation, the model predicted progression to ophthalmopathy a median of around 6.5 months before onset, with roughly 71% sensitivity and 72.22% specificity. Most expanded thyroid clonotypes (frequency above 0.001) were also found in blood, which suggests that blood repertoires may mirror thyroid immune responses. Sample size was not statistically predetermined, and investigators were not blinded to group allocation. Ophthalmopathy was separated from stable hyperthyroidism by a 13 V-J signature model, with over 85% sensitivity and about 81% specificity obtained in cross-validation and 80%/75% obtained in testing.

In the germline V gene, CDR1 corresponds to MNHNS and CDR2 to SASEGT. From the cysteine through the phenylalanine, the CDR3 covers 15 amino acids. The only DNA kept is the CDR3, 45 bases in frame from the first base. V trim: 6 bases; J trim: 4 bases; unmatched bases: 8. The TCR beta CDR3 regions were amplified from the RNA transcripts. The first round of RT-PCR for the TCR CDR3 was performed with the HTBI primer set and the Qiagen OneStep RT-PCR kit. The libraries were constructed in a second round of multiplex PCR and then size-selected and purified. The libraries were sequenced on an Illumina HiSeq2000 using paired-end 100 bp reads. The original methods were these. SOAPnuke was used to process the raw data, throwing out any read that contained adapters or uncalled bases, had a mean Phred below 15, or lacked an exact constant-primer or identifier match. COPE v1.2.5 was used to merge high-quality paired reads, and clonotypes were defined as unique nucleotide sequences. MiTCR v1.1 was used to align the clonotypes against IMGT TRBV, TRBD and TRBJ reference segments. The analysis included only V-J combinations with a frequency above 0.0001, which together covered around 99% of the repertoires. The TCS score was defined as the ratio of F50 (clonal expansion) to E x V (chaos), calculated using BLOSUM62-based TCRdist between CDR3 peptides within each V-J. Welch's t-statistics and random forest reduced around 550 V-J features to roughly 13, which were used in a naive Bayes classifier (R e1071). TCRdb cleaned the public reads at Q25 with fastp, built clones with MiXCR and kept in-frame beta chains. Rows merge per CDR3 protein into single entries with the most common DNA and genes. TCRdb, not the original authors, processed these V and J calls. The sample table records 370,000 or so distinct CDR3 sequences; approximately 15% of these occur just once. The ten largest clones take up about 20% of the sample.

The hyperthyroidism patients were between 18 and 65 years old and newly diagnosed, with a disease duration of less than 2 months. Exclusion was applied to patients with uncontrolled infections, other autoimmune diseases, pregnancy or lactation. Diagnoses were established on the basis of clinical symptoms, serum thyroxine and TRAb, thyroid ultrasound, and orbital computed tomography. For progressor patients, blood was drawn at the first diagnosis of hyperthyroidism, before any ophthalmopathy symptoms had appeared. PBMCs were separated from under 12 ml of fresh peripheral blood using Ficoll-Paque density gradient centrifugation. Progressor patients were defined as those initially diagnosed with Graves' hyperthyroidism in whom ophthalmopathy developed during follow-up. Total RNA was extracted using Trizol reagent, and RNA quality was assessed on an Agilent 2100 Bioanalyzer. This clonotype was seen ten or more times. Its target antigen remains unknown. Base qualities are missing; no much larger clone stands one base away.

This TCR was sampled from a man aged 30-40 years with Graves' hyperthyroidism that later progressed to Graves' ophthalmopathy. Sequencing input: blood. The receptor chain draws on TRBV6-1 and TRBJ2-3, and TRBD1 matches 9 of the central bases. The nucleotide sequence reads TGTGCCAGCAGCTTTCGGACAGGGGCCCCAGATACGCAGTATTTT. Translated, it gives CASSFRTGAPDTQYF.